Listed here is a single T cell receptor (beta chain). These data are taken from a study of blood T cell repertoires in COVID-19. In the study overall: Whether acute or convalescent, the COVID-19 samples came from the United States, Italy and Spain. Sources were T cells, B-cell-depleted T cells, or PBMCs; the material itself was cDNA or gDNA.

Per the authors' pipeline: The assay estimated nucleated cells by amplifying reference gene primers. Some clones are missing from TCRdb's copy, which holds only in-frame ones; the method was immunoSEQ multiplex PCR. D and trimming were read from the DNA, whereas the V and J calls and clone size are those reported in that table. The sample holds around 150,000 clones, over 75% seen once. Trimming stripped 4 bases from V and 1 base from J, with 13 bases between. Germline lookup yields CDR1 MNHNY and CDR2 SVGAGI (reference sequence). The CDR3 runs to 15 residues. The sample was peripheral blood. This clonotype was obtained from a man in his 70s with acute or convalescent COVID-19. The rearrangement joins TRBV6-6 to TRBJ1-1; a weak D match, TRBD1 (5 bases). The CDR3 reads CASSSPQVQNTEAFF. CDR3 coding DNA: TGTGCCAGCAGTTCCCCACAGGTACAGAACACTGAAGCTTTCTTT.